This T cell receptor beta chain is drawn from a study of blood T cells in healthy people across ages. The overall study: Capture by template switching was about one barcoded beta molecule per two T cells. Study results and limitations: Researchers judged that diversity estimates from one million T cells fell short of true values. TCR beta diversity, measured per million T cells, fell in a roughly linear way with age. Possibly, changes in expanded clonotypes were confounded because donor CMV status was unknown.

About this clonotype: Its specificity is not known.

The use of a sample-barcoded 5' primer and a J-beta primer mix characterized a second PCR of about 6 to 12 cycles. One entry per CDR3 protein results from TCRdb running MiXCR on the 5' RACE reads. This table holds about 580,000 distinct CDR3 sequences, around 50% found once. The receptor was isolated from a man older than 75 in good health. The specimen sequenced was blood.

In DNA form, the CDR3 reads TGTGCCATCAGTGGACTGGACAGGGACGATGAGCAGTTCTTC. It translates to CAISGLDRDDEQFF. The chain employs TRBV10-3 and TRBJ2-1; TRBD1 agrees at 8 bases. Germline loops: CDR1 ENHRY, CDR2 SYGVKD. V shed 4 bases, J shed 8 bases, and the junction held 7 bases outside the gene matches. The CDR3 length is 14 residues.